Listed here are 13 T cell receptor beta chains from one sample, sequenced in a study of spatial heterogeneity in lung cancer. Regarding time point: sample taken at primary tumor resection. TCRdb independently ran MiXCR on the 5' RACE reads; one entry per CDR3 protein. The sample has about 23,000 distinct CDR3 sequences; roughly 3% are singletons. The sequenced sample was PBMCs, obtained at surgery. The receptor set was obtained from a female donor with early-stage non-small cell lung cancer.

The sample holds many counts of this clonotype. The genes are TRBV6-5 and TRBJ2-3; D is possibly TRBD1 or TRBD2 (5 bases each). CDR1 is MNHEY and CDR2 is SVGAGI in the germline V gene. This CDR3 spans 14 amino acids. V gave up 6 bases and J gave up 2 bases, with 12 bases separating them. CDR3 loop: CASRAWGNTDTQYF. The CDR3, as DNA: TGTGCCAGCAGGGCATGGGGGAACACAGATACGCAGTATTTT.

This clonotype was counted at least ten times. The chain employs TRBV2 and TRBJ1-3; D is ambiguous. Trimming shortened V by 0 bases and J by 1 base, and 4 bases separated the two germline ends. Germline-derived CDR1 and CDR2 are SNHLY and FYNNEI. The CDR3 totals 14 residues. CDR3 loop: CASSEARSGNTIYF. The CDR3 coding sequence is TGTGCCAGCAGTGAAGCGCGGTCTGGAAACACCATATATTTT.

This clonotype has a count of ten or more. The chain couples TRBV24-1 to TRBJ2-2; D might be TRBD1 or TRBD2, each matching 5 bases. CDR3 length: 13 residues. V was shortened by 2 bases and J by 5 bases, with 5 bases between the two germline ends. Germline V CDR1 and CDR2: KGHDR, SFDVKD. In DNA form, the CDR3 reads TGTGCCACCAGTGATTGGGGGACCGGGGAGCTGTTTTTT. This encodes CATSDWGTGELFF.

This clonotype was observed at least ten times. The CDR3, as DNA: TGTGCCAGCAGTTTCGATGTGGCGGGAGGGTCCACCGGGGAGCTGTTTTTT. Its protein product is CASSFDVAGGSTGELFF. This chain connects TRBV27 to TRBJ2-2; 9 bases agree with TRBD2. CDR3 size: 17 residues. J lost 4 bases, V lost 3 bases, and 9 bases had no gene match. Germline CDR1 is MNHEY and CDR2 is SMNVEV (reference sequence).

This clonotype was detected many times. This chain connects TRBV10-3 to TRBJ1-6, with D perhaps matching TRBD1 (6 bases). CDR3 size: 16 residues. V shed 0 bases and J shed 7 bases, with 13 bases lying between them. In germline, CDR1 is ENHRY, CDR2 SYGVKD. CDR3 DNA: TGTGCCATCAGTGAGTCGAAGGGGGGTGACAATTCACCCCTCCACTTT. It specifies CAISESKGGDNSPLHF.

This clonotype was seen at least ten times. The gene calls are TRBV27 and TRBJ2-2; D uncertain. Germline assignment: CDR1 MNHEY and CDR2 SMNVEV (reference sequence). The V gene lost 3 bases and the J gene lost 5 bases, with 7 bases spanning the gap. This CDR3 is 13 amino acids long. The CDR3 spells CASSFTFTGELFF. The CDR3 DNA is TGTGCCAGCAGTTTTACGTTTACCGGGGAGCTGTTTTTT.

This clonotype was observed at least ten times. The chain has TRBV4-1 and TRBJ1-1; 8 nucleotides match TRBD1. Trimming cost V 3 bases and J 0 bases; bases outside gene matches: 0. CDR1 is MGHRA, CDR2 YSYEKL, per germline. This CDR3 is built from 14 residues. The CDR3, as DNA: TGCGCCAGCAGCCAGACAGGGGTGAACACTGAAGCTTTCTTT. Protein product: CASSQTGVNTEAFF.

This clonotype was seen a handful of times. This rearrangement joins TRBV11-2 to TRBJ2-1; D call uncertain. V was clipped by 1 base and J by 6 bases, with 7 bases between them. The CDR3 runs 13 residues. Per the germline V gene, CDR1 is SGHAT and CDR2 is FQNNGV. CDR3 nucleotide sequence: TGTGCCAGCAGCTTAGGCAAGGCCAATGAGCAGTTCTTC. Its translation: CASSLGKANEQFF.

By proportion, this clonotype is medium-sized. The J gene is TRBJ2-7, the V gene TRBV5-1; 7 nucleotides align to TRBD1. The length of the CDR3 is 14 residues. V lost 2 bases and J lost 2; bases outside the gene matches: 4. Germline CDR1 reads SGHRS; CDR2 reads YFSETQ. CDR3 amino acids: CASSLQQGTYEQYF. CDR3 nucleotide sequence: TGCGCCAGCAGCTTACAACAGGGGACCTACGAGCAGTACTTC.

This clonotype has only a few counts. CDR3: CASSFRDTAYEQYF. CDR3 DNA: TGTGCCAGCAGCTTCCGGGACACAGCCTACGAGCAGTACTTC. The V gene is TRBV5-6, the J gene TRBJ2-7, with D perhaps TRBD1 (6 bases). The CDR3 is made up of 14 amino acids. V lost 2 bases, J lost 2 bases, and 11 bases lay in between. Germline V gene sequence: CDR1 SGHDT, CDR2 YYEEEE.

This chain links TRBV28 with TRBJ2-7; D unresolved. CDR1 MDHEN and CDR2 SYDVKM come from the germline V gene. The CDR3 covers 15 residues. Trimming removed 3 bases at V and 0 bases at J, with 12 bases between. In nucleotides, the CDR3 is TGTGCCAGCAGTTTTTGGGTCAGCTTCTCCTACGAGCAGTACTTC. This codes for CASSFWVSFSYEQYF.

This clonotype was recorded many times. The rearrangement joins TRBV7-9 to TRBJ1-1; D perhaps matches TRBD1 (6 bases). The V end lost 4 bases, the J end lost 11 bases, and 20 bases lay between the germline ends. Looked up from germline, CDR1 is SEHNR and CDR2 is FQNEAQ (reference sequence). This CDR3 is 14 amino acids long. CDR3 sequence reads: CASSSHTTGGHAFF. As DNA, the CDR3 is TGTGCCAGCAGCTCCCACACGACAGGAGGTCATGCTTTCTTT. The full variable domain, in which reference TRBV7-9 and TRBJ1-1 provide the parts outside the CDR3, is DTGVSQNPRHKITKRGQNVTFRCDPISEHNRLYWYRQTLGQGPEFLTYFQNEAQLEKSRLLSDRFSAERPKGSFSTLEIQRTEQGDSAMYLCASSSHTTGGHAFFGQGTRLTVV.

This clonotype was counted at least ten times. V usage is TRBV5-6 and J usage is TRBJ1-5, with D hard to call. The length of the CDR3 is 14 residues. Germline lookup yields CDR1 SGHDT and CDR2 YYEEEE. V lost 2 bases and J lost 7, with 13 bases in between. As DNA, the CDR3 is TGTGCCAGCAGCTTAGGAGGGTCGAGACAGCCCCAGCATTTT. This gives the protein CASSLGGSRQPQHF.